This is a list of T cell receptor beta chains from one sample in a study of T cell responses to AZD1222 COVID-19 vaccine. Profiled with immunoSEQ multiplex PCR; TCRdb holds only in-frame clones, not every one. The profile covers approximately 89,000 clones, with approximately 91% appearing a single time and 13% taken by the ten largest. The sample was peripheral blood, taken on day 0 of AZD1222 vaccination. The receptors here all came from an adult in good health. CDR3s leave out the opening cysteine and the closing phenylalanine or tryptophan.

V gene	J gene	CDR3 protein
TRBV4-1	TRBJ1-5	ASSQGNQPQH
TRBV13	TRBJ1-6	ASSLGGGGNSPLH
TRBV9	TRBJ1-2	ASSVDGSRYGYT
TRBV6-5	TRBJ1-1	ASSHRRSGDTEAF
TRBV13	TRBJ1-6	ASSRQYNSPLH
TRBV2	TRBJ1-5	ASSEAGSKTYSNQPQH
TRBV3-1/TRBV3-2	TRBJ2-7	ASSQTSGASYEQY
TRBV10-2	TRBJ1-5	ASQGSNQPQH
TRBV5-1	TRBJ2-5	ASSFGPSSETQY
TRBV5-1	TRBJ2-2	ASSPREGGTGELF
TRBV11-2	TRBJ2-1	ASGTSGGTNEQF
TRBV7-8	TRBJ2-7	ASSLTGTSEQY
TRBV6-2/TRBV6-3	TRBJ2-7	ASSYGEWGEQY
TRBV7-2	TRBJ2-7	ASSFNSDSPYEQY
TRBV10-3	TRBJ1-3	AISGRTESSGNTIY
TRBV19	TRBJ1-5	ASSALTPSQPQH
TRBV30	TRBJ1-2	AWGEGANYGYT
TRBV2	TRBJ2-2	ASSEVAGFTGELF
TRBV30	TRBJ1-5	AWTTGPNQPQH
TRBV6-5	TRBJ1-6	ASSYSAVLGSPLH
TRBV19	TRBJ2-5	ASSIGQGLRVETQY
TRBV6-6	TRBJ1-1	ASSYLTQGNTEAF
TRBV7-2	TRBJ2-7	ASSLQVSTTHEQY
TRBV20-1	TRBJ1-6	SARGNSPLH
TRBV5-1	TRBJ2-3	ASSLGLAGATDTQY
TRBV18	TRBJ2-7	ASSPLAGGPNEQY
TRBV19	TRBJ1-2	ASTHRGGIGYGYT
TRBV3-1/TRBV3-2	TRBJ1-5	ASSQLTGNQPQH
TRBV6-5	TRBJ2-3	ASSYFHSLATDTQY
TRBV5-6	TRBJ1-5	ASSQDRDRRQPQH
TRBV11-2	TRBJ1-4	ASSSGRHEKLF
TRBV7-2	TRBJ1-5	ASSLGAGGNQPQH
TRBV5-3	TRBJ1-2	ARSLSGPYGYT
TRBV11-2	TRBJ1-2	ASSLTGEIST
TRBV11-2	TRBJ2-2	ASSWNGMVGTGELF
TRBV14	TRBJ2-7	ASSQDWQGELYEQY